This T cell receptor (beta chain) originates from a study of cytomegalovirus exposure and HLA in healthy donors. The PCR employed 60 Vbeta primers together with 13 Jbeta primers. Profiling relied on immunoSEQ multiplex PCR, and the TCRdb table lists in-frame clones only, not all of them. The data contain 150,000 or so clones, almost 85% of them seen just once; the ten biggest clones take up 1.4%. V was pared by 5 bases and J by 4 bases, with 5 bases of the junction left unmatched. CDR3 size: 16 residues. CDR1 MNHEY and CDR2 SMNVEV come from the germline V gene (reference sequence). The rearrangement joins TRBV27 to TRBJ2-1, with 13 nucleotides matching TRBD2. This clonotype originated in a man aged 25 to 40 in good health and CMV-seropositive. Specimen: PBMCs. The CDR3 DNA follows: TGTGCCAGCAGTCCCCCGACTAGCGGGGGGTACAATGAGCAGTTCTTC. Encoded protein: CASSPPTSGGYNEQFF.